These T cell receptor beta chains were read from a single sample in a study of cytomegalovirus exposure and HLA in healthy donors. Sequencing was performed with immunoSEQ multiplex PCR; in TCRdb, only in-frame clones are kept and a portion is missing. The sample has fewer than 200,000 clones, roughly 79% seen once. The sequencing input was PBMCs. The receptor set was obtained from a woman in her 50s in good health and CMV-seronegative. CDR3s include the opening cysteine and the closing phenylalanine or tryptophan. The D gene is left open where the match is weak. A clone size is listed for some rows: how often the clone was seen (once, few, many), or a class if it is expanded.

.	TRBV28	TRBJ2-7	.	TGTGCCACCGGACAGTTCGAAAAGTACTTC	CATGQFEKYF
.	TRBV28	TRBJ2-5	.	TGTGCCAGCAACGGTCCCGGGGAGACCCAGTACTTC	CASNGPGETQYF
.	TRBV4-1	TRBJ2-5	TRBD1	TGCGCCAGCAGCCCCCGGGACAGCACCCAAGAGACCCAGTACTTC	CASSPRDSTQETQYF
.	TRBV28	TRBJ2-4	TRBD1	TGTGCCAGCAGCGGACAGGACTTAGCCAAAAACATTCAGTACTTC	CASSGQDLAKNIQYF
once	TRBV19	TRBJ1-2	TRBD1	TGTGCCAGTACCCCCGACAGGGACCTACTCTATGGCTACACCTTC	CASTPDRDLLYGYTF
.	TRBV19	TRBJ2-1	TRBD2	TGTGCCAGTAGTATAGGAGTGTGGGGTAGCGGGGGCACGAGCTCCTACAATGAGCAGTTCTTC	CASSIGVWGSGGTSSYNEQFF
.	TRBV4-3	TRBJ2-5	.	TGCGCCAGCAGCCAACATTCGGTTCTCACGGAGCAGTACTTC	CASSQHSVLTEQYF
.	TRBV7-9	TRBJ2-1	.	TGTGCCAGCAGCCCGTATTATCCCAGAGAGCAGTTCTTC	CASSPYYPREQFF
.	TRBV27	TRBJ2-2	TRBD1	TGTGCCAGCAGTGCATACAGGGGCGCCCCGAACACCGGGGAGCTGTTTTTT	CASSAYRGAPNTGELFF
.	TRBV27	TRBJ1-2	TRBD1	TGTGCCAGCAGAGAAGGGACAGGCAACTATGGCTACACCTTC	CASREGTGNYGYTF
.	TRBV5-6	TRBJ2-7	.	TGTGCCAGCAGCTACCCGGGACACAGCTCCTACGAGCAGTACTTC	CASSYPGHSSYEQYF
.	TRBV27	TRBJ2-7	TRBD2	TGTGCCAGCAGCCGAACAACTAGCGGGACTTACTCCTACGAGCAGTACTTC	CASSRTTSGTYSYEQYF
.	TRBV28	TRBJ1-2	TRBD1	TGTGCCAGCAGTTTACCCGACAGGGTAGGGGGCTACACCTTC	CASSLPDRVGGYTF
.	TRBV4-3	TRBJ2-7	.	TGCGCCAGCAGCCAAGATACGTACAGCTCCTACGAGCAGTACTTC	CASSQDTYSSYEQYF
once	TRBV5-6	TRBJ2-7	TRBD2	TGTGCCAGCAGCCCCCGGCGGGGGATCCTTAGCTCCTACGAGCAGTACTTC	CASSPRRGILSSYEQYF
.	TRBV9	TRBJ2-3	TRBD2	TGTGCCAGCAGCGAACTAGCGGCTAGCACAGATACGCAGTATTTT	CASSELAASTDTQYF
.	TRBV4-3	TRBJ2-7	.	TGCGCCAGCAGCCAAGATTGGGACGGGGACTTAAGCTCCTACGAGCAGTACTTC	CASSQDWDGDLSSYEQYF
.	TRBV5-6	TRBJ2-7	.	TGTGCCAGCACCTACCCCGTAAGCGAGCAGTACTTC	CASTYPVSEQYF
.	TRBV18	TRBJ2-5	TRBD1	TGTGCCAGCTCCGGGACAGTCGAAGAGACCCAGTACTTC	CASSGTVEETQYF
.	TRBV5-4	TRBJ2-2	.	TGTGCCAGCAGCTTGTCAGGCGGCAGGGCCCCCGGGGAGCTGTTTTTT	CASSLSGGRAPGELFF
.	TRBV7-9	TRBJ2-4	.	TGTGCCAGCAGCTTAGGTCGCATTCAGTACTTC	CASSLGRIQYF
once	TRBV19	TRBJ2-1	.	TGTGCCAGTAGACCACTCCGGGACTCCTCCTACAATGAGCAGTTCTTC	CASRPLRDSSYNEQFF
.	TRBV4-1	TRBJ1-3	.	TGCGCCAGCAGCCAAGATCCCGGGATTGGAAACACCATATATTTT	CASSQDPGIGNTIYF
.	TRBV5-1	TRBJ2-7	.	TGCGCCAGCAGCTCGACCAATAACCAAAACAGGGCCGGATTCTACGAGCAGTACTTC	CASSSTNNQNRAGFYEQYF
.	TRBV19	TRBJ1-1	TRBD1	TGTGCCAGTAGTATCATATTCGGGACAGGCAGGAACACTGAAGCTTTCTTT	CASSIIFGTGRNTEAFF
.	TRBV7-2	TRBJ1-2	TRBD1	TGTGCCAGCAGCTTAGTCGCAGGGGGTATTTATGGCTACACCTTC	CASSLVAGGIYGYTF
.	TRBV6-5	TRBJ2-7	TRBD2	TGTGCCAGCAGCTCCCCCCTAGCGGTGCAGTACTTC	CASSSPLAVQYF
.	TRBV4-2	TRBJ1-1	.	TGTGCCAGCAGCCAAGTCCAGGGTGGCACTGAAGCTTTCTTT	CASSQVQGGTEAFF
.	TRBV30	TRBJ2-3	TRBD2	TGTGCCTGGAGTGTTTTAGCGGGGGGTACAGATACGCAGTATTTT	CAWSVLAGGTDTQYF
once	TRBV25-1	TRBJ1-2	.	TGTGCCAGCAGTGAATATGGAGGAAGCGTCTATGGCTACACCTTC	CASSEYGGSVYGYTF
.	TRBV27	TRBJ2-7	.	TGTGCCAGCAGTTCCCTCGGGGGACCCCGCTACGAGCAGTACTTC	CASSSLGGPRYEQYF
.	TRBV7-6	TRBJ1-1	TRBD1	TGTGCCAGCAGCTTATTCCAGGGGGCGGGGACTGAAGCTTTCTTT	CASSLFQGAGTEAFF
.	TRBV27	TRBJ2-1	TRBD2	TGTGCCATCTTAGGGACTAGCAATGAGCAGTTCTTC	CAILGTSNEQFF
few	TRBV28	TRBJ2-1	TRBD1	TGTGCCAGCAGTTTTGACAGGGGGCGGTCCTACAATGAGCAGTTCTTC	CASSFDRGRSYNEQFF
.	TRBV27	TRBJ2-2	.	TGTGCCAGCAGCCTAAGGGGGGGCGTCAACACCGGGGAGCTGTTTTTT	CASSLRGGVNTGELFF
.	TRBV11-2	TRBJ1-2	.	TGTGCCAGCAGCTCCGGAGGGTACTATGGCTACACCTTC	CASSSGGYYGYTF
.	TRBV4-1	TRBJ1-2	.	TGCGCCAGCAGCCAGCCCACAGGTCCCTCTAACTATGGCTACACCTTC	CASSQPTGPSNYGYTF
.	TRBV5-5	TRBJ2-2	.	TGTGCCAGCAGCTTGGCCTTAGTAAGTGCCACCGGGGAGCTGTTTTTT	CASSLALVSATGELFF
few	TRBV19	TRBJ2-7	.	TGTGCCAGTAGTATGGGATGGATGACAGGACCCTCTTTCGAGCAGTACTTC	CASSMGWMTGPSFEQYF
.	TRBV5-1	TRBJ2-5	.	TGCGCCAGCAGTGAAGGGGGGGGCCGGAAAGAGACCCAGTACTTC	CASSEGGGRKETQYF
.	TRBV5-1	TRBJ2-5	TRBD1	TGCGCCAGCAGCTCGACAGGGGGCAGGCAGACCCAGTACTTC	CASSSTGGRQTQYF
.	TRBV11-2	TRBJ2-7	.	TGTGCCAGCAGCTCCTCGAACAGGGTGGGCTCCTACGAGCAGTACTTC	CASSSSNRVGSYEQYF
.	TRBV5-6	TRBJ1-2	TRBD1	TGTGCCAGCAGGGAAGGGACAGGGGGACGAGGGCTCTATGGCTACACCTTC	CASREGTGGRGLYGYTF
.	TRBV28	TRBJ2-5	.	TGTGCCAGCAGCTACCAAGAGACCCAGTACTTC	CASSYQETQYF
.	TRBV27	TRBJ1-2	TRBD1	TGTGCCAGCAGTCTAGGGACAGGGCGCTTCTATGGCTACACCTTC	CASSLGTGRFYGYTF
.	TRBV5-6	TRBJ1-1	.	TGTGCCAGCAGCCGCCAATTCGGACAGACATATGAAGCTTTCTTT	CASSRQFGQTYEAFF
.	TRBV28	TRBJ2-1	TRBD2	TGTGCCAGCAGACTAGCGGGGACCCGCTCCTACAATGAGCAGTTCTTC	CASRLAGTRSYNEQFF
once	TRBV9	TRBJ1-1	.	TGTGCCAGCAGCCCCCAGGGGTTGAACACTGAAGCTTTCTTT	CASSPQGLNTEAFF
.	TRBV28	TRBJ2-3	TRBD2	TGTGCCAGCAGTTCCCCCTTCAGACTAGCGGGAAGTGATACGCAGTATTTT	CASSSPFRLAGSDTQYF
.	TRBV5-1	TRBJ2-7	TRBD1	TGCGCCAGCAGCTCCGGACAGGGCAAGGCCTACGAGCAGTACTTC	CASSSGQGKAYEQYF
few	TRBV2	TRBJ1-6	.	TGTGCCAGCAGTGAACGGGGGAGAGGTTCACCCCTCCACTTT	CASSERGRGSPLHF
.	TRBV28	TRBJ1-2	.	TGTGCCAGCAGTTTGGCAGGGCCAGGCTACACCTTC	CASSLAGPGYTF
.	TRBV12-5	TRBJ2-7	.	TGTGCTAGTGGCCCCTCCTTCGACGAGCAGTACTTC	CASGPSFDEQYF